Presented here are 24 T cell receptor beta chains from one specimen sequenced in a study of naive and memory T cell subsets. Both TRBC1 and TRBC2 were covered by a beta constant-region primer of two equimolar oligonucleotides. Nested alpha and beta constant-region primers with the SP2 primer drove four PCR rounds on ligated cDNA. TCRdb recomputed calls from the UMI-ligation and nested PCR reads with MiXCR, one row per CDR3 protein. The data hold roughly 130,000 distinct CDR3 sequences, with just over 35% observed a single time. Sequencing was carried out using central memory CD4+ T cells from blood. Receptor source: a human donor in good health.

This chain links TRBV5-6 with TRBJ2-5, with D uncertain. Trimming cost V 4 bases and J 1 base, with 8 bases left between them. Germline-derived CDR1 and CDR2 are SGHDT and YYEEEE. The CDR3 runs to 13 residues. The CDR3 nucleotides are TGTGCCAGCAGCCGTATGCCCCAAGAGACCCAGTACTTC. This sequence encodes CASSRMPQETQYF.

V usage is TRBV29-1 and J usage is TRBJ1-2; D unclear. CDR1 SQVTM and CDR2 ANQGSEA come from the germline V gene. The germline V and J ends were trimmed by 3 bases and 5 bases, with 16 bases remaining between them. There are 14 residues in the CDR3. The CDR3 coding sequence is TGCAGCGTTGAGGGAGTGGGGATGGGGTATGGCTACACCTTC. Protein: CSVEGVGMGYGYTF.

There are a few counts of this clonotype. V is TRBV6-2 or TRBV6-3 and J is TRBJ2-1; 8 nucleotides match TRBD2. With V trimmed by 6 bases and J by 4 bases, 8 bases remained unmatched. The germline CDR1 and CDR2 sequences are MNHEY and SVGEGT. The CDR3 contains 15 residues. The CDR3 nucleotides are TGTGCCAGCAGCCCCGGGGGGGCGGGGTACAATGAGCAGTTCTTC. Its translation: CASSPGGAGYNEQFF.

This clonotype was observed a handful of times. This chain uses TRBV29-1 with TRBJ1-2; TRBD1 agrees at 7 bases. V lost 6 bases, J lost 8 bases, and 12 bases stayed unmatched. The CDR3 contains 13 residues. CDR1 and CDR2 from the germline V gene are SQVTM and ANQGSEA. The CDR3: CSVDQGVRSGYTF. The DNA for the CDR3 is TGCAGCGTCGATCAGGGGGTCCGTAGCGGCTACACCTTC. Full variable domain (missing parts from reference TRBV29-1 and TRBJ1-2): SAVISQKPSRDICQRGTSLTIQCQVDSQVTMMFWYRQQPGQSLTLIATANQGSEATYESGFVIDKFPISRPNLTFSTLTVSNMSPEDSSIYLCSVDQGVRSGYTFGSGTRLTVV.

This chain connects TRBV7-2 to TRBJ1-1; a weak D match, TRBD1 (5 bases). The germline CDR1 and CDR2 sequences are SGHTA and FQGNSA. The V end lost 1 base, the J end lost 0 bases, and 6 bases lay between the germline ends. CDR3 size: 14 residues. The CDR3 loop is CASSLGQMNTEAFF. Here the CDR3 DNA reads TGTGCCAGCAGCTTAGGACAGATGAACACTGAAGCTTTCTTT.

The chain employs TRBV12-3 or TRBV12-4 and TRBJ2-6, with D uncertain. Trimming pared 9 bases from V and 4 bases from J, leaving 7 bases between. CDR3 length: 12 residues. The CDR3 DNA reads TGTGCCAGTGAATCCGGGGCCAACGTCCTGACTTTC. It translates to CASESGANVLTF.

V gene TRBV28 combines with J gene TRBJ2-7, with TRBD1 identical over 8 bases. Germline V gene data show CDR1 as MDHEN and CDR2 as SYDVKM. Losses at the gene ends were 7 bases for V and 3 bases for J; bases not matched to a gene: 8. The CDR3 is 14 residues long. CDR3 protein: CASNAPGQDYEQYF. For the CDR3, the DNA is TGTGCCAGCAACGCCCCGGGACAGGACTACGAGCAGTACTTC.

This rearrangement joins TRBV6-1 to TRBJ2-5, with D perhaps matching TRBD1 (6 bases). The CDR3 sequence is 13 residues long. Trimming cost V 7 bases and J 2 bases, with 11 bases left between them. CDR1 and CDR2 from the germline V gene are MNHNS and SASEGT. CDR3 amino acids: CASKRGIQETQYF. DNA of the CDR3: TGTGCCAGCAAAAGGGGGATTCAAGAGACCCAGTACTTC.

This clonotype has only a few counts. J is TRBJ2-1 and V is TRBV6-2 or TRBV6-3; TRBD2 matches at 8 bases. The CDR3 sequence is 17 residues long. Germline V lookup: CDR1 MNHEY, CDR2 SVGEGT. With V trimmed by 2 bases and J by 3 bases, 9 bases remained unmatched. CDR3 in amino acids: CASSYHRGGANYNEQFF. CDR3 bases: TGTGCCAGCAGTTACCACCGGGGGGGGGCTAACTACAATGAGCAGTTCTTC.

This clonotype occurred a few times. The V gene is TRBV6-6, the J gene TRBJ1-2; TRBD1 might be the D (6 bases). The CDR3 is 15 residues long. V lost 2 bases, J lost 7 bases, and 17 bases lay in between. Germline CDR1 and CDR2: MNHNY and SVGAGI (reference sequence). CDR3 region: CASSYGQTGASGYTF. The CDR3 DNA sequence: TGTGCCAGCAGTTACGGACAGACCGGGGCGTCTGGCTACACCTTC.

The CDR3 sequence is CASSPAGRRVGEQYF. The CDR3 bases are TGTGCCAGCAGCCCCGCGGGCCGCCGAGTCGGAGAGCAGTACTTC. This chain uses TRBV9 with TRBJ2-7; D is perhaps TRBD2 (5 bases). CDR3 size: 15 residues. Germline V gene lookup returns CDR1 SGDLS and CDR2 YYNGEE. Trimming removed 4 bases at V and 7 bases at J, with 21 bases between. The whole variable domain, filled in from reference TRBV9 and TRBJ2-7, reads DSGVTQTPKHLITATGQRVTLRCSPRSGDLSVYWYQQSLDQGLQFLIQYYNGEERAKGNILERFSAQQFPDLHSELNLSSLELGDSALYFCASSPAGRRVGEQYFGPGTRLTVT.

This clonotype was counted at least ten times. This chain connects TRBV7-9 to TRBJ2-2; D call uncertain. The CDR3 length is 14 residues. Trimming removed 6 bases at V and 7 bases at J, with 15 bases between. CDR1 and CDR2 from the germline V gene are SEHNR and FQNEAQ (reference sequence). The CDR3 DNA reads as TGTGCCAGCAGTCTCGCCAATTTGGGCGGGGAGCTGTTTTTT. It codes for CASSLANLGGELFF.

This chain uses TRBV15 with TRBJ2-3; a weak D match, TRBD2 (5 bases). This CDR3 is 13 amino acids long. Trimming left V 11 bases short and J 2 bases short, with 14 bases between. CDR1 is LNHNV, CDR2 YYDKDF, per germline (reference sequence). CDR3 nucleotide sequence: TGTGCCGCCGCGGGTCCGACCACAGATACGCAGTATTTT. It codes for CAAAGPTTDTQYF.

The chain recombines TRBV10-3 with TRBJ1-4, with D unclear. V was shortened by 2 bases and J by 10 bases, with 5 bases between the two germline ends. Germline V gene data show CDR1 as ENHRY and CDR2 as SYGVKD. The CDR3 loop spans 11 amino acids. The CDR3 here is CAISEGGKLFF. In DNA, the CDR3 is TGTGCCATCAGTGAGGGTGGAAAACTGTTTTTT.

This clonotype was recorded a few times. J is TRBJ2-7 and V is TRBV5-1; a weak D match, TRBD1 (7 bases). CDR1 SGHRS and CDR2 YFSETQ come from the germline V gene. V was cut by 3 bases and J by 10 bases, with 20 bases left in between. This CDR3 contains 14 residues. The CDR3, as DNA: TGCGCCAGCAGCTCCGGGACAGCCTTGGACTACCAGTACTTC. Protein sequence: CASSSGTALDYQYF.

The gene calls are TRBV6-5 and TRBJ2-5; TRBD2 might be the D (5 bases). The V gene lost 0 bases and the J gene lost 1 base, with 9 bases spanning the gap. The CDR3 runs to 15 residues. Germline loops: CDR1 MNHEY, CDR2 SVGAGI. CDR3 loop: CASSYSQRSQETQYF. The DNA for the CDR3 is TGTGCCAGCAGTTACTCCCAGCGGTCCCAAGAGACCCAGTACTTC.

The gene calls are TRBV4-1 and TRBJ1-3, with 9 bases aligning to TRBD1. Germline-derived CDR1 and CDR2 are MGHRA and YSYEKL. CDR3 length: 18 amino acids. V lost 4 bases, J lost 0 bases, and 10 bases stayed unmatched. The CDR3 region has the DNA TGCGCCAGCAGCCTCCGGGACAGGGCGGCCTCCTCTGGAAACACCATATATTTT. It is translated as CASSLRDRAASSGNTIYF.

The V and J genes are TRBV11-3 and TRBJ2-5; 10 nucleotides match TRBD1. The CDR3 is 14 residues long. The V gene end was trimmed by 6 bases and the J gene end by 6 bases; junction bases not matched to a gene: 7. Germline CDR1 is SGHNT and CDR2 is YENEEA. The CDR3 region has the DNA TGTGCCAGCAGTCCCGACAGGGGGCTGAAGACCCAGTACTTC. Encoded protein: CASSPDRGLKTQYF.

The table lists this clonotype with a few counts. This chain uses TRBV7-8 with TRBJ1-4; 8 bases are a match to TRBD1. Germline values: CDR1 SGHVS, CDR2 FQNEAQ. With 5 bases clipped from V and 8 bases from J, the junction kept 7 bases outside the gene matches. This CDR3 spans 14 amino acids. The CDR3 coding sequence is TGTGCCAGCAGCCGGGACAGGCGTGGGGAAAAACTGTTTTTT. Amino acids: CASSRDRRGEKLFF. Looking up the rest from reference TRBV7-8 and TRBJ1-4 gives the full variable domain: GAGVSQSPRYKVAKRGQDVALRCDPISGHVSLFWYQQALGQGPEFLTYFQNEAQLDKSGLPSDRFFAERPEGSVSTLKIQRTQQEDSAVYLCASSRDRRGEKLFFGSGTQLSVL.

V usage is TRBV12-3 or TRBV12-4 and J usage is TRBJ1-5, with no clear D. The CDR3 is 16 amino acids. With 2 bases removed from V and 4 bases from J, the gap between germline ends came to 15 bases. The DNA for the CDR3 is TGTGCCAGCAGTTTATCACCGGACCTGGGGAATCAGCCCCAGCATTTT. Protein sequence: CASSLSPDLGNQPQHF.

This clonotype was observed a few times. The V gene is TRBV6-2 or TRBV6-3, the J gene TRBJ1-5, with D hard to call. Per germline, CDR1 MNHEY and CDR2 SVGEGT. The CDR3 is 16 residues long. Trimming took off 0 bases at V and 2 bases at J, with 11 bases between the two ends. CDR3 residues: CASSYSGTGGNQPQHF. The CDR3 DNA sequence: TGTGCCAGCAGTTACTCAGGAACTGGGGGCAATCAGCCCCAGCATTTT.

This clonotype showed up just a few times. This chain links TRBV7-6 with TRBJ1-6, with 7 bases fitting TRBD1. The CDR3 is 14 residues long. After removal of 4 bases from V and 7 bases from J, the junction contained 4 bases not matched to a gene. Germline CDR1 SGHVS, CDR2 FNYEAQ. For the CDR3, the DNA is TGTGCCAGCAGCTCGGGACAGCCCAATTCACCCCTCCACTTT. This sequence encodes CASSSGQPNSPLHF.

Ten or more counts support this clonotype. This sequence joins TRBV14 and TRBJ2-5; D uncertain. Trimming shortened V by 1 base and J by 5 bases, and 14 bases separated the two germline ends. CDR1 and CDR2 (germline): SGHDN, FVKESK. The CDR3 runs 15 residues. CDR3 sequence reads: CASSQVRTLMETQYF. The CDR3 DNA sequence: TGTGCCAGCAGCCAAGTTCGAACACTGATGGAGACCCAGTACTTC.

This clonotype was seen more than once but under ten times. J is TRBJ2-2 and V is TRBV28; TRBD2 aligns across 9 bases. Germline CDR1 reads MDHEN; CDR2 reads SYDVKM. The V and J ends lost 7 bases and 2 bases, in that order; junction bases with no gene match: 14. The length of the CDR3 is 18 residues. CDR3 residues: CASTPLGSGSTNTGELFF. The CDR3 DNA sequence: TGTGCCAGCACCCCATTAGGTAGCGGGAGCACAAACACCGGGGAGCTGTTTTTT.